One sample yielded the 21 T cell receptor beta chains listed below, sequenced in a study of tumor and adjacent non-tumor tissue in lung cancer. No cell sorting was done before RNA was extracted from the tissue. The normal lung tissue was taken more than 3 cm from the tumor edge. TCRbeta libraries were built with three rounds of nested PCR, modified from ARM-PCR. TCRdb ran MiXCR on the multiplex PCR reads and lists one entry per CDR3 protein. Among roughly 75,000 distinct CDR3 sequences listed, around two thirds were seen once. Sequenced input: distant non-tumor lung tissue. These receptors originate from a woman in her fifties or sixties with non-small cell lung cancer.

Comment on this clonotype: One base away lies a much larger clone, so this may be a sequencing read error. The chain recombines TRBV20-1 with TRBJ2-1, with D perhaps TRBD1 or TRBD2 (5 bases each). Germline V gene lookup returns CDR1 DFQATT and CDR2 SNEGSKA (reference sequence). The CDR3 loop spans 12 amino acids. The CDR3 region has the DNA TGCAGTGCTAGAAGGGACGACAATGAGCAGCTCTTC. It codes for CSARRDDNEQLF.

In regard to this clonotype: It is likely a read error, because the conserved phenylalanine at the end of the CDR3 is missing. The DNA is omitted, as the CDR3 cannot be located on it reliably, and the CDR3 follows TCRdb's listing. The chain uses TRBV29-1 and TRBJ1-1; the DNA was not compared with TRBD1, the D call given in the table. Germline V gene sequence: CDR1 SQVTM, CDR2 ANQGSEA. The CDR3 spans 13 residues, counting both ends. CDR3 amino acids: CSVVTGGNTEAFV.

In the case of this clonotype: A much larger clone is a single base away; this may be a read error. The chain couples TRBV12-3 or TRBV12-4 to TRBJ1-5; 9 nucleotides agree with TRBD1. CDR3 length: 15 residues. CDR3 sequence (DNA): TGTGCCAGCACCGAGGACAGGGGAGGAGATCAGTCCCAGCATTTT. Residues: CASTEDRGGDQSQHF.

The chain carries TRBV11-2 and TRBJ2-1; D is possibly TRBD2 (6 bases). Germline V gene lookup returns CDR1 SGHAT and CDR2 FQNNGV. V was shortened by 3 bases and J by 7 bases, with 13 bases between the two germline ends. This CDR3 has 14 residues. The CDR3 DNA reads TGTGCCAGCAGCTTTAATCCGGGAGAAAATGAGCAGTTCTTC. It encodes CASSFNPGENEQFF.

About this clonotype itself: One end of the junction does not line up with germline, which may come from a read error. The V call is TRBV28, the J call TRBJ2-7; TRBD1 or TRBD2 may be the D gene (7 bases each). The CDR3 has 15 amino acids. Germline assignment: CDR1 MDHEN and CDR2 SYDVKM. CDR3 amino acids: CASTSQQGGSYEQCF. The CDR3 DNA follows: TGTGCCAGCACTTCTCAGCAGGGGGGGTCCTACGAGCAATGCTTC.

Details on this clonotype: This may arise from a read error, as a much more abundant clone is one base away. The chain has TRBV5-3 and TRBJ1-2, with unresolved D. TRBV5-3 is annotated as an ORF whose role is uncertain. V was trimmed by 3 bases and J by 1 base, leaving 13 bases between them. The CDR3 is made up of 15 amino acids. CDR3 nucleotide sequence: TGTGCCAGAAGCTGGAAGGAGACGGATAACTATGGCTACACCTTC. Protein product: CARSWKETDNYGYTF.

The sample holds many counts of this clonotype. This chain uses TRBV6-1 with TRBJ1-2; no clear D gene. V lost 4 bases and J lost 8, with 11 bases in between. The V gene's germline CDR1 is MNHNS and CDR2 SASEGT. The CDR3 is made up of 12 amino acids. The CDR3 coding sequence is TGTGCCAGCAGTGTAACGTCCCGGGGCTACACCTTC. Translated, it gives CASSVTSRGYTF.

This clonotype was counted only a few times. This chain joins TRBV28 and TRBJ2-2, with D maybe TRBD2 (7 bases). Looked up from germline, CDR1 is MDHEN and CDR2 is SYDVKM. This CDR3 contains 14 residues. Trimming left V 6 bases short and J 5 bases short, with 13 bases between. The CDR3 here is CASRRGGGTGELFF. In DNA, the CDR3 is TGTGCCAGCAGAAGAGGGGGGGGGACCGGGGAGCTGTTTTTT.

A word on this clonotype: Sequence at one end of the junction differs from germline and may be a read error. The gene calls are TRBV11-2 and TRBJ2-7; 8 bases are a match to TRBD1. The length of the CDR3 is 17 residues. Germline V CDR1 and CDR2: SGHAT, FQNNGV. CDR3 nucleotides: TGTGCCAGCAGCTTAGTTGGGGCCAGGACAGGGCTCTACGAACAGTACTTC. Residues: CASSLVGARTGLYEQYF.

This clonotype was seen once. This CDR3 is missing its conserved last phenylalanine or tryptophan, likely due to a read error. The CDR3 sequence: CASILAAGYWQYL. DNA of the CDR3: TGTGCCAGCATCTTAGCGGCTGGGTACTGGCAGTACCTC. The J gene is TRBJ2-7, the V gene TRBV11-2; D possibly corresponds to TRBD2 (6 bases). Per the germline V gene, CDR1 is SGHAT and CDR2 is FQNNGV. CDR3 length: 13 residues.

As regards this clonotype: At one of its ends the junction is not consistent with the germline gene, which may arise from a read error. The chain has TRBV11-2 and TRBJ2-5, with D possibly matching TRBD2 (5 bases). Per germline, CDR1 SGHAT and CDR2 FQNNGV. This CDR3 spans 13 amino acids. The CDR3 nucleotides read TGCGCCAGCATGGTCGGGGTTAAAGAGACCCAGTATTTC. Amino acids: CASMVGVKETQYF.

To note about this clonotype: A junction end diverges from the germline sequence, so it may reflect a read error. The V call is TRBV6-2 or TRBV6-3, the J call TRBJ2-5; TRBD2 is a possible D gene (5 bases). The CDR3 is 13 residues long. Germline V CDR1 and CDR2: MNHEY, SVGEGT. CDR3: CASSTGMKETHYF. In DNA form, the CDR3 reads TGTGCCAGCAGTACCGGGATGAAAGAGACCCATTACTTC.

This clonotype has more than one count but fewer than ten. V gene TRBV14 combines with J gene TRBJ1-4; D call uncertain. V lost 4 bases to trimming and J lost 3 bases, with 9 bases between them. The CDR3 is 14 amino acids. CDR1 is SGHDN, CDR2 FVKESK, per germline. The CDR3 spells CASSRGLANEKLFF. The CDR3, as DNA: TGTGCCAGCAGCCGGGGATTAGCTAATGAAAAACTGTTTTTT.

About this clonotype: Sequence at one end of the junction differs from germline and may be a read error. This chain connects TRBV28 to TRBJ1-2, with D possibly TRBD1 on 5 matching bases. CDR1 MDHEN and CDR2 SYDVKM come from the germline V gene. This CDR3 has 14 residues. Here the CDR3 DNA reads TGTGCCAGCAGTTTAACGGGGGACTACTATGGCCACACCTTC. Its protein product is CASSLTGDYYGHTF.

This clonotype has just one count. This is likely a read error, given that the CDR3 carries no conserved phenylalanine or tryptophan at its end. The chain employs TRBV4-2 and TRBJ2-5; the D is unclear. Germline V gene sequence: CDR1 LGHNA, CDR2 YNFKEQ. The CDR3 spans 14 residues. The CDR3 sequence: CVSSQVTSQETQYL. Written as DNA, the CDR3 is TGTGTCAGCAGCCAAGTAACCAGCCAAGAGACCCAGTACCTC.

The CDR3 region is CSARDPSGGETGELFF. The DNA of the CDR3 is TGCAGTGCTAGAGATCCTAGCGGCGGGGAGACCGGGGAGCTGTTTTTT. The chain is built from TRBV20-1 and TRBJ2-2; TRBD2 matches at 7 bases. Germline loops: CDR1 DFQATT, CDR2 SNEGSKA (reference sequence). The CDR3 is 16 amino acids. J was trimmed by 5 bases and V by 0 bases; bases with no gene match: 9.

This clonotype was observed a handful of times. The CDR3 DNA reads as TGTGCCAGCAGCTTATGGTTTGGGCCTCAAGAGACCCAGTACTTC. This sequence encodes CASSLWFGPQETQYF. The chain employs TRBV7-2 and TRBJ2-5; D gene unclear. The germline V gene has CDR1 SGHTA and CDR2 FQGNSA. The CDR3 has 15 residues. V lost 2 bases and J 2 bases, leaving 12 bases between the germline ends.

Turning to this clonotype: Its ends do not fully match the called genes, so a read error is possible. V is TRBV29-1 and J is TRBJ2-7; TRBD2 aligns across 9 bases. CDR3 size: 12 residues. The germline V gene has CDR1 SQVTM and CDR2 ANQGSEA. The CDR3 loop reads CSALAGSYVQYF. The CDR3 DNA follows: TGCAGCGCCCTAGCGGGATCCTACGTGCAGTACTTC.

This chain links TRBV29-1 with TRBJ2-2, with 11 nucleotides matching TRBD2. Germline V gives CDR1 SQVTM, CDR2 ANQGSEA. The CDR3 has 15 residues. CDR3 protein: CSVKTSGDNTGELFF. The CDR3 nucleotides are TGCAGTGTGAAGACTAGCGGGGATAACACCGGGGAGCTGTTTTTT.

The J gene is TRBJ2-7, the V gene TRBV12-3 or TRBV12-4; perhaps TRBD1 as D (5 bases). This CDR3 has 15 residues. The V end was cut by 5 bases, the J end by 3 bases, with 17 bases between. The CDR3 DNA sequence: TGTGCCAGCAGTGAGAGACAGACTGTCTTCTACGAGCAGTACTTC. It yields the protein CASSERQTVFYEQYF.

Comment on this clonotype: A much more abundant neighbour one base away suggests this may be a read error. The V gene is TRBV4-3, the J gene TRBJ2-2; 10 bases map to TRBD2. Germline trimming cut 0 bases from V and 6 bases from J; bases unmatched to any gene: 13. The CDR3 sequence is 19 residues long. Germline V gives CDR1 LGHNA, CDR2 YSLEER. CDR3 DNA: TGCGCCAGCAGCCAAGATCGCCCCATTGCAGCGGGAGGGCCCGGGGAGCTGTTTTTT. Its protein is CASSQDRPIAAGGPGELFF.